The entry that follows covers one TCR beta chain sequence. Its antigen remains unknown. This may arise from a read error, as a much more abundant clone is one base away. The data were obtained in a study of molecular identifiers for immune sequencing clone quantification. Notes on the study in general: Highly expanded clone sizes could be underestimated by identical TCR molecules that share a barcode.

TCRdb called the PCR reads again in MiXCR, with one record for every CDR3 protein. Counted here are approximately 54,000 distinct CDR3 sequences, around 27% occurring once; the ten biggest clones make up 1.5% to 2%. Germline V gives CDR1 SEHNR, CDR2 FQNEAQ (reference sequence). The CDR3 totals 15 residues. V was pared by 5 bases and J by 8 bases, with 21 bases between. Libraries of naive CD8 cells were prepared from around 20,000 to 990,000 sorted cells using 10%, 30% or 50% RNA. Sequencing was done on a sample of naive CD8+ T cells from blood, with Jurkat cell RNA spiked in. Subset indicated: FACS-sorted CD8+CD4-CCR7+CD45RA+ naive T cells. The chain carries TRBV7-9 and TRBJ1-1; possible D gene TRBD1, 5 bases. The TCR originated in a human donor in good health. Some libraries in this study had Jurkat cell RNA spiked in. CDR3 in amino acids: CASSPRRDSPPEAFF. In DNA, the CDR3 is TGTGCCAGCAGCCCCCGCAGGGATTCCCCGCCCGAAGCTTTCTTT.